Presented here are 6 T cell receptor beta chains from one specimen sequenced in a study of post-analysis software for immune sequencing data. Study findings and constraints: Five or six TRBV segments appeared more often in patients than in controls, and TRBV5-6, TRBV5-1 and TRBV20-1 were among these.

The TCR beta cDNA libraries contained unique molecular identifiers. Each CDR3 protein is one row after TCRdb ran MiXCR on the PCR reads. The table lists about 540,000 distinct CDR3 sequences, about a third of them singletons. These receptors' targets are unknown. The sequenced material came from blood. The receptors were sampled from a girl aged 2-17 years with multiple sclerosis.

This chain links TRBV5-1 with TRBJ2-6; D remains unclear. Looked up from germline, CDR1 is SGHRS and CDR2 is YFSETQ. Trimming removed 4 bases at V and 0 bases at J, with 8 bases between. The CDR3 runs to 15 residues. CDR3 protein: CASSSQSSGANVLTF. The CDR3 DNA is TGCGCCAGCAGCAGCCAGAGCTCTGGGGCCAACGTCCTGACTTTC. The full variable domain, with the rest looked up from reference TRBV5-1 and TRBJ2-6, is KAGVTQTPRYLIKTRGQQVTLSCSPISGHRSVSWYQQTPGQGLQFLFEYFSETQRNKGNFPGRFSGRQFSNSRSEMNVSTLELGDSALYLCASSSQSSGANVLTFGAGSRLTVL.

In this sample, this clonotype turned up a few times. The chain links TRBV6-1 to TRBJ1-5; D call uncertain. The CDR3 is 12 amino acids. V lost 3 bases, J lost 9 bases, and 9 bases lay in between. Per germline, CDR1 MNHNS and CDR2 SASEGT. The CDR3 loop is CASSDPAPPQHF. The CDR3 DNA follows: TGTGCCAGCAGTGATCCCGCTCCGCCCCAGCATTTT.

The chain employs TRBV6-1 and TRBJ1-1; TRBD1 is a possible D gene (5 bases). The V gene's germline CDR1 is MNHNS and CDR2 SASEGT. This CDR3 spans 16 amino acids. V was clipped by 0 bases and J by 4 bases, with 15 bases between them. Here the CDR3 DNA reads TGTGCCAGCAGTGAAGCGCTTCAAGGGGCAGGCACTGAAGCTTTCTTT. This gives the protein CASSEALQGAGTEAFF.

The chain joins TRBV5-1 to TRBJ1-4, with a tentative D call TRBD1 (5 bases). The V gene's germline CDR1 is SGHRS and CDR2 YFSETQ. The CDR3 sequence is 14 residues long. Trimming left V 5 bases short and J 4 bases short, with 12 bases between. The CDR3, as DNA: TGCGCCAGCAGATCCCCAGGGCTTAATGAAAAACTGTTTTTT. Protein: CASRSPGLNEKLFF.

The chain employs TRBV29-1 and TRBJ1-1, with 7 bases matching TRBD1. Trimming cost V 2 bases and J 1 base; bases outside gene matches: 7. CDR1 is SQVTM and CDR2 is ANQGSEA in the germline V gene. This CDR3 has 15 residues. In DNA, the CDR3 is TGCAGCGTTGAACTAGCAGGGGGGGAGAACACTGAAGCTTTCTTT. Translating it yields CSVELAGGENTEAFF.

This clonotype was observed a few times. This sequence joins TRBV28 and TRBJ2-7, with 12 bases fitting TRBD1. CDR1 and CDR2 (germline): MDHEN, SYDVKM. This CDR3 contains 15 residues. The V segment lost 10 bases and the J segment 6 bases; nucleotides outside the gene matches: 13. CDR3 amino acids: CAITLGTGGFSEQYF. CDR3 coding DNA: TGTGCCATTACGTTGGGGACAGGGGGCTTTAGCGAGCAGTACTTC. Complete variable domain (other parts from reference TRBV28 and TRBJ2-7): DVKVTQSSRYLVKRTGEKVFLECVQDMDHENMFWYRQDPGLGLRLIYFSYDVKMKEKGDIPEGYSVSREKKERFSLILESASTNQTSMYLCAITLGTGGFSEQYFGPGTRLTVT.